Listed below are T cell receptor beta chains from one sample, sequenced in a study of T cells in Graves' hyperthyroidism and ophthalmopathy. TCRdb called the multiplex PCR reads again in MiXCR, with one record for every CDR3 protein. This table has about 600,000 distinct CDR3 sequences, more than 15% appearing once. The source material was blood. These receptors were collected from a woman aged 35 to 49 with Graves' ophthalmopathy. Each CDR3 is given with its conserved first and last residue. A D gene is named only where the DNA matches it firmly. The size entry is marked missing in some rows and otherwise reads once, few, many or a size class.

v_call: TRBV24-1
clone_size: few
j_call: TRBJ2-2
d_call: NA
cdr3_aa: CATSDWGRADTGELFF
cdr3_nt: TGTGCCACCAGTGATTGGGGGAGAGCTGACACCGGGGAGCTGTTTTTT

v_call: TRBV28
clone_size: many
j_call: TRBJ2-7
d_call: NA
cdr3_aa: CASRRGALGANYGEQYF
cdr3_nt: TGTGCCAGCAGAAGGGGGGCTCTGGGGGCTAACTACGGTGAGCAGTACTTC

v_call: TRBV5-1
clone_size: many
j_call: TRBJ2-7
d_call: TRBD1
cdr3_aa: CASSGGGTGEPYEQYF
cdr3_nt: TGCGCCAGCAGCGGTGGGGGGACAGGGGAACCCTACGAGCAGTACTTC

v_call: TRBV20-1
clone_size: few
j_call: TRBJ1-4
d_call: NA
cdr3_aa: CSAGRGLEEKLFF
cdr3_nt: TGCAGTGCTGGTCGAGGTCTAGAAGAAAAACTGTTTTTT

v_call: TRBV6-1
clone_size: few
j_call: TRBJ1-4
d_call: TRBD1
cdr3_aa: CASRKLTGANEKLFF
cdr3_nt: TGTGCCAGCAGGAAACTGACAGGGGCTAATGAAAAACTGTTTTTT

v_call: TRBV5-1
clone_size: many
j_call: TRBJ1-4
d_call: NA
cdr3_aa: CASSSGAVDSYEKLFF
cdr3_nt: TGCGCCAGCAGCTCGGGGGCAGTCGACTCCTATGAAAAACTGTTTTTT

v_call: TRBV27
clone_size: many
j_call: TRBJ2-1
d_call: TRBD2
cdr3_aa: CASSFGLAGVNEQFF
cdr3_nt: TGTGCCAGCAGCTTCGGACTAGCGGGAGTCAATGAGCAGTTCTTC

v_call: TRBV10-3
clone_size: few
j_call: TRBJ2-3
d_call: TRBD1
cdr3_aa: CAISAPTGGSTDTQYF
cdr3_nt: TGTGCCATCAGTGCCCCGACAGGGGGAAGCACAGATACGCAGTATTTT

v_call: TRBV20-1
clone_size: many
j_call: TRBJ2-1
d_call: TRBD2
cdr3_aa: CSALIAGGEYNEQFF
cdr3_nt: TGCAGTGCTCTCATAGCGGGCGGAGAATACAATGAGCAGTTCTTC

v_call: TRBV3-1
clone_size: many
j_call: TRBJ1-2
d_call: NA
cdr3_aa: CASSRQDHGYTF
cdr3_nt: TGTGCCAGCAGCCGTCAGGACCATGGCTACACCTTC

v_call: TRBV7-9
clone_size: many
j_call: TRBJ1-5
d_call: NA
cdr3_aa: CASSPDSAVWPQHF
cdr3_nt: TGTGCCAGCAGCCCAGACAGCGCGGTCTGGCCCCAGCATTTT

v_call: TRBV9
clone_size: few
j_call: TRBJ2-3
d_call: NA
cdr3_aa: CASSASLAPSTDTQYF
cdr3_nt: TGTGCCAGCAGCGCCTCCCTGGCTCCTAGCACAGATACGCAGTATTTT

v_call: TRBV12-3/TRBV12-4
clone_size: NA
j_call: TRBJ2-7
d_call: NA
cdr3_aa: CASSFGQGFYEQYF
cdr3_nt: TGTGCCAGCAGTTTTGGGCAGGGGTTCTACGAGCAGTACTTC

v_call: TRBV6-1
clone_size: NA
j_call: TRBJ1-5
d_call: NA
cdr3_aa: CASRKAGHTPGWSQHF
cdr3_nt: TGTGCCAGCAGAAAAGCGGGACATACCCCGGGGTGGTCCCAGCATTTT

v_call: TRBV27
clone_size: many
j_call: TRBJ1-4
d_call: NA
cdr3_aa: CASKPGPLNEKLFF
cdr3_nt: TGTGCCAGCAAACCCGGGCCGCTTAATGAAAAACTGTTTTTT

v_call: TRBV10-3
clone_size: few
j_call: TRBJ1-2
d_call: TRBD1
cdr3_aa: CAIRGQELASGYTF
cdr3_nt: TGTGCCATCAGAGGACAGGAACTCGCTAGCGGCTACACCTTC

v_call: TRBV12-3/TRBV12-4
clone_size: many
j_call: TRBJ2-2
d_call: NA
cdr3_aa: CASSLGLTGELFF
cdr3_nt: TGTGCCAGCAGTTTGGGGCTAACCGGGGAGCTGTTTTTT